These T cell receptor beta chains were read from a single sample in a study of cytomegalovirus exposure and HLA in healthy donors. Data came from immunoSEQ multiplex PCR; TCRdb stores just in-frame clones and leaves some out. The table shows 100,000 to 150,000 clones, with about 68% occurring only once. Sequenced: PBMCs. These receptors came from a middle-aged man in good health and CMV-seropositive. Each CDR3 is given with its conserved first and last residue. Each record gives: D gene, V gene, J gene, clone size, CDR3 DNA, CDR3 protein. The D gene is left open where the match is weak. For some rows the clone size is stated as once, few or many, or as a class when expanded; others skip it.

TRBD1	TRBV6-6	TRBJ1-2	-	TGTGCCAGCAGTTACAGACAGGGGAATAACTATGGCTACACCTTC	CASSYRQGNNYGYTF
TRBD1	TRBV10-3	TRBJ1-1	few	TGTGCGACAAAACCTCCGGGACAGCAGAACACTGAAGCTTTCTTT	CATKPPGQQNTEAFF
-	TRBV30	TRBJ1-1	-	TGTGCCTGGAGTAAACGTTTGTGGGAGGAGACTGAAGCTTTCTTT	CAWSKRLWEETEAFF
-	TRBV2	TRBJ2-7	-	TGTGCCACCAGGGGAGGAAGGTACGAGCAGTACTTC	CATRGGRYEQYF
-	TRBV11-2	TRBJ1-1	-	TGTGCCAGCAGCTTCGGTACTCTGAACACTGAAGCTTTCTTT	CASSFGTLNTEAFF
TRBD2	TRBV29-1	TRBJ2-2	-	TGCAGCGTTGAAGGGGGCGGGGGCACCGGGGAGCTGTTTTTT	CSVEGGGGTGELFF
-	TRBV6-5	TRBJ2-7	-	TGTGCCAGCAGATCCCGCTACGAGCAGTACTTC	CASRSRYEQYF
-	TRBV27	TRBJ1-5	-	TGTGCCAGCAGGACTCTGAATCAGCCCCAGCATTTT	CASRTLNQPQHF
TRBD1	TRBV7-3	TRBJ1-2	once	TGTGCCAGCAGCTTGGGGACAGTCTATGGCTACACCTTC	CASSLGTVYGYTF
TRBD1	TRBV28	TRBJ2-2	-	TGTGCCAGCAGCCGTGACAGGGGGCGGAACACCGGGGAGCTGTTTTTT	CASSRDRGRNTGELFF
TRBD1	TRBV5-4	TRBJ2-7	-	TGTGCCAGCAGCTTGACAAGCTACTCCGGGACAGGGGGGTCCGAGCAGTACTTC	CASSLTSYSGTGGSEQYF
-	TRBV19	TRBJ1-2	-	TGTGCCAGTAGTATTAAGAGATTCTATGGCTACACCTTC	CASSIKRFYGYTF
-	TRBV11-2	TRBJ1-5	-	TGTGCCAGCAGCTTAGTGCAGGGTGGGCAGCCCCAGCATTTT	CASSLVQGGQPQHF
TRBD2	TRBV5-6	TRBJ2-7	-	TGTGCCAGCAGCGAAAATGCCAAGGGACTAGCCGAGCAGTACTTC	CASSENAKGLAEQYF
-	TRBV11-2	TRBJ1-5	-	TGTGCCAGCAGCCCTGGAGGGGTGGGCAATCAGCCCCAGCATTTT	CASSPGGVGNQPQHF
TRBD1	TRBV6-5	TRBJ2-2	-	TGTGCCAGCAGTTACAGTCAGGGGGAGAACACCGGGGAGCTGTTTTTT	CASSYSQGENTGELFF
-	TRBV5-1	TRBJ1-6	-	TGCGCCAGCAGCTTGGCCAGGGGTGATTCACCCCTCCACTTT	CASSLARGDSPLHF
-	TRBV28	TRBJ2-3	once	TGTGCCAGCACCTTCAGACAGGTGGGCACAGATACGCAGTATTTT	CASTFRQVGTDTQYF